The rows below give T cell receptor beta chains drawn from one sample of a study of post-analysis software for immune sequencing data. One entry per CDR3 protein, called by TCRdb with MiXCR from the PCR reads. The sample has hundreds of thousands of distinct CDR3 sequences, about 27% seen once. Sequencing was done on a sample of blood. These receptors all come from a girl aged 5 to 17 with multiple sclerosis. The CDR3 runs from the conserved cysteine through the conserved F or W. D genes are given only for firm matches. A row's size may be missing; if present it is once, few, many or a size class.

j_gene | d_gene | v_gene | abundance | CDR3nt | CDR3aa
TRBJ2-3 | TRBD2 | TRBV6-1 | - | TGTGCCAGCAGCCCCGGGTGGGCTGGCGGGAGGGCCGATGGAGATACGCAGTATTTT | CASSPGWAGGRADGDTQYF
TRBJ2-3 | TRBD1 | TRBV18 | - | TGTGCCGGCTCACCGGGACAGGGGCTTCTAGATACGCAGTATTTT | CAGSPGQGLLDTQYF
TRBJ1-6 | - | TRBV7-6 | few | TGTGCCAGCAGCCAGGGAGGAAGTAATTCACCCCTCCACTTT | CASSQGGSNSPLHF
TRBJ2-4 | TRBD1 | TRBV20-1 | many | TGCAGTGCACCAATCGGACAGGGGGTGCACATTCAGTACTTC | CSAPIGQGVHIQYF
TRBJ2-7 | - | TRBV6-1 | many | TGTGCCAGCATCGGGCCGGGGACCTACGAGCAGTACTTC | CASIGPGTYEQYF
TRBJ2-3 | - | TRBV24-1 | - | TGTGCCACCAGCGAAGGGACATTCCCTAGCACAAATACGCAGTATTTT | CATSEGTFPSTNTQYF
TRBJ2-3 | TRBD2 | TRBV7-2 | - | TGTGCCACATCCCCCAGCGGGAGTTATCCAGATACGCAGTATTTT | CATSPSGSYPDTQYF
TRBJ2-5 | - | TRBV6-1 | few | TGTGCCAGCAACAACCCGGACAGACACCAAGAGACCCAGTACTTC | CASNNPDRHQETQYF
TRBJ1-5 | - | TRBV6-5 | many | TGTGCCAGCAGTTCCGGAGGTAGAACGCCCCAGCATTTT | CASSSGGRTPQHF
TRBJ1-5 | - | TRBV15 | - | TGTGCCACCAGTTATCAGCCTCAGCATTTT | CATSYQPQHF
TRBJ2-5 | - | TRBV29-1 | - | TGCAGCGCCCTGAGGGATTTACAAGAGACCCAGTACTTC | CSALRDLQETQYF
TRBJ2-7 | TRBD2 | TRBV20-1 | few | TGCAGTGCTAAAGTTCCTAGCGGGTCTTCCTACGAGCAGTACTTC | CSAKVPSGSSYEQYF
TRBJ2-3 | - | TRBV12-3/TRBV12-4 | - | TGTGCCAGCAGTCCTTCGGCGGGCCCCTGGTGGTATTTT | CASSPSAGPWWYF
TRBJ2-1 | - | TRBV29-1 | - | TGCAGCGTTGGGGACGGAGGATCTGTCAAGGAGCAGTTCTTC | CSVGDGGSVKEQFF
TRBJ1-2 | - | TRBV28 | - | TGTGCCAGCAGTTTAGTCCTCGGGGGGCCCGGCTACACCTTC | CASSLVLGGPGYTF
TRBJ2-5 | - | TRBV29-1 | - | TGCAGCGTTGAGACACCTAGCACTCCCAAAGAGACCCAGTACTTC | CSVETPSTPKETQYF
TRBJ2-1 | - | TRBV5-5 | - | TGTGCCAGCAGCTTGGGGGTCTTAGGGGGGAATGAGCAGTTCTTC | CASSLGVLGGNEQFF
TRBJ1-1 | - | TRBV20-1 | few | TGCAGTGCCGCAGAAGGGGTCAACATCATGAACACTGAAGCTTTCTTT | CSAAEGVNIMNTEAFF
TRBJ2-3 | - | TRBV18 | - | TGTGCCAGCTCACCCTTGACGTCTGAATACACAGATACGCAGTATTTT | CASSPLTSEYTDTQYF
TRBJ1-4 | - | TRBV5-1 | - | TGCGCCAGCAGCTTTCAGGGAGGGAGTGAAAAACTGTTTTTT | CASSFQGGSEKLFF
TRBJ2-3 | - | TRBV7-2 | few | TGTGCCAGCAGCGCCCTCCTTCCGGGGGTTACCACAGATACGCAGTATTTT | CASSALLPGVTTDTQYF
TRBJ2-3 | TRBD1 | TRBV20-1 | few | TGCAGTGCACCCGACAGGGGAAGCACAGATACGCAGTATTTT | CSAPDRGSTDTQYF
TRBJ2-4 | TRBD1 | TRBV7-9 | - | TGTGCCAGCAGCATTACCGGGACAGCTCCGTACAAGCAGTACTTC | CASSITGTAPYKQYF
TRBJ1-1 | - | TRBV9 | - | TGTGCCAGCAGCGCCCTCGGGACAAGGAACACTGAAGCTTTCTTT | CASSALGTRNTEAFF
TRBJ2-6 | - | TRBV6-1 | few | TGTGCCAGCCACCTTCGGCACTCTGGGGCCAACGTCCTGACTTTC | CASHLRHSGANVLTF
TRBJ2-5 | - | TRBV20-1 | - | TGCAGTGCTGATAGGACGGGAGAGACCCAGTACTTC | CSADRTGETQYF
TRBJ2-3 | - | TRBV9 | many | TGTGCCAGCAGCGTAACCAGAGTTACAGATACGCAGTATTTT | CASSVTRVTDTQYF
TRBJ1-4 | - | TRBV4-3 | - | TGCGCCAGCAGCCCCGGCCCCATTTCGACTAGTGAAAAACTGTTTTTT | CASSPGPISTSEKLFF
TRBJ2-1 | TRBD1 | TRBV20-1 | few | TGCAGTGCTAGAAATACCCAGGACAGGGGGCAGTATTCCGAGCAGTTCTTC | CSARNTQDRGQYSEQFF
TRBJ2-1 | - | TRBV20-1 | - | TGCAGTTCGGCCCCCCTTACGCCTTACAATGAGCAGTTCTTC | CSSAPLTPYNEQFF
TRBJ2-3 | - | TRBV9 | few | TGTGCCAGCAGTCTAAGACAGACAGTGGGCAGCGATACGCAGTATTTT | CASSLRQTVGSDTQYF
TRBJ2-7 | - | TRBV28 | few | TGTGCCAGCAGTTCCCCTGGGACGCCCTACGAGCAGTACTTC | CASSSPGTPYEQYF
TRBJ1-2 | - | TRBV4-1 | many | TGCGCCAGCAGCCAAGAGCACGGAAACTATGGCTACACCTTC | CASSQEHGNYGYTF
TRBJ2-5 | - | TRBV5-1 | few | TGCGCCAGCAGCTTGGCCAACGGCATCGAGACCCAGTACTTC | CASSLANGIETQYF
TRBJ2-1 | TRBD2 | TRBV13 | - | TGTGCCAGCAGCTTAAGGCGGGAGATAAGGGATGAGCAGTTCTTC | CASSLRREIRDEQFF
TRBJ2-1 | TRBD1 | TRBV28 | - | TGTGCCAGCAGTTTTTCGGGACAGGGGGGTAATGAGCAGTTCTTC | CASSFSGQGGNEQFF
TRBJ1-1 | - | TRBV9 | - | TGTGCCAGCAGCGTAGGGGCAGTTTCCTCCATGAACACTGAAGCTTTCTTT | CASSVGAVSSMNTEAFF
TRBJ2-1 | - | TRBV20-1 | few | TGCAGTGCTAACCTTCTAGCGAGATACAATGAGCAGTTCTTC | CSANLLARYNEQFF
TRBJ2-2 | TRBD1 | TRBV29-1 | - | TGCAGCGTGACAGGGCGCGAGAACACCGGGGAGCTGTTTTTT | CSVTGRENTGELFF
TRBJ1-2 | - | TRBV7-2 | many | TGTGCCAGCAGCCAACTTAATGGCTACACCTTC | CASSQLNGYTF
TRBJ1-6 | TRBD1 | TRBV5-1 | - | TGCGCCAGCAGCTTGGGGACAGGGGAGGTGGATAATTCACCCCTCCACTTT | CASSLGTGEVDNSPLHF
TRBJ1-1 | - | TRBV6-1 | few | TGTGCCAGCAGTGAACCGGGACGCTGGAACACTGAAGCTTTCTTT | CASSEPGRWNTEAFF
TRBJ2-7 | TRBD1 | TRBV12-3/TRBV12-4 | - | TGTGCCAGCAGGGACCCGGGACAGCCCTACGAGCAGTACTTC | CASRDPGQPYEQYF
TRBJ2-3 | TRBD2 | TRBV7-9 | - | TGTGCCAGCAGCTCAGGAAGCGGGGGCGCAGATACGCAGTATTTT | CASSSGSGGADTQYF
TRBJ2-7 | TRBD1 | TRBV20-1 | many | TGCAGTGCCCAGGACAGGGGGCAAACCTACGAGCAGTACTTC | CSAQDRGQTYEQYF
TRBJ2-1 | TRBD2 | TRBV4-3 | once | TGCGCCAGCAGCCAAGATCGGTGGCTAGCGGATGAGCAGTTCTTC | CASSQDRWLADEQFF
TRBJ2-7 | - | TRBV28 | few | TGTGCCAGCAGTTTACCATTACCCTACGAGCAGTACTTC | CASSLPLPYEQYF
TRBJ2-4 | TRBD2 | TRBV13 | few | TGTGCCAGCAGCAACCGACCCGGTGTAGGGAGGGAAAACATTCAGTACTTC | CASSNRPGVGRENIQYF
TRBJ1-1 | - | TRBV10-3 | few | TGTGCCATCAGCCCGGGGTGGGGGACTGAAGCTTTCTTT | CAISPGWGTEAFF
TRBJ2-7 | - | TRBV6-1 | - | TGTGCCAGCGGAACCGGGGGGCCCTACGAGCAGTACTTC | CASGTGGPYEQYF
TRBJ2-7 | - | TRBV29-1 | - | TGCAGCGTTCACAGGGCCTACGAGCAGTACTTC | CSVHRAYEQYF
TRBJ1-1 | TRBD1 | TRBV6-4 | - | TGTGCCAGCAGTAGTGGAGCAGGGGGGGACACTGAAGCTTTCTTT | CASSSGAGGDTEAFF
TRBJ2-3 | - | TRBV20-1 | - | TGCAGTGCTAGGGTAGGGCCGGTCGATACGCAGTATTTT | CSARVGPVDTQYF